Listed below are T cell receptor beta chains from one sample, sequenced in a study of CD8+ T cells in alopecia areata. Sequencing used immunoSEQ multiplex PCR; TCRdb keeps in-frame clones, though not all of them. The sample shows some 160,000 clones, more than 55% of them seen only once. The sample taken for sequencing was CD8+ T cells sorted from blood. The receptors were gathered from a human donor in good health. Both conserved end residues are part of each CDR3. The D gene is left open where the match is weak. Only some rows state a clone size, as once, few, many or a class for expanded clones.

>TRBV9|TRBJ1-1|.|.
TGTGCCAGCAGCGTAGCGAGGGACGGGAACACTGAAGCTTTCTTT
CASSVARDGNTEAFF
>TRBV7-9|TRBJ2-1|.|.
TGTGCCAGCAGCTTAGCCAGCAGGAATGAGCAGTTCTTC
CASSLASRNEQFF
>TRBV27|TRBJ2-2|.|TRBD2
TGTGCCAGCAGTTTATGGGAGGGCCCGAACACCGGGGAGCTGTTTTTT
CASSLWEGPNTGELFF
>TRBV6-5|TRBJ1-2|.|TRBD1
TGTGCCAGCAGTTACTCGGCAGGGGGCGACTACACCTTC
CASSYSAGGDYTF
>TRBV4-1|TRBJ1-1|.|.
TGCGCCAGCAGCCAAGCCCTCCGACATACCGAAGCTTTCTTT
CASSQALRHTEAFF
>TRBV29-1|TRBJ1-1|.|.
TGCAGCGTTGAGTCGAACACTGAAGCTTTCTTT
CSVESNTEAFF
>TRBV9|TRBJ2-1|.|TRBD2
TGTGCCAGCAGCGCAATAGCGGGAGGCAATGAGCAGTTCTTC
CASSAIAGGNEQFF
>TRBV27|TRBJ2-3|.|.
TGTGCCACGAAATATTGGGCTGTCGGCACAGATACGCAGTATTTT
CATKYWAVGTDTQYF
>TRBV27|TRBJ2-7|.|TRBD1
TGTGCCAGCAGTTTGGACAGGGCTTACGAGCAGTACTTC
CASSLDRAYEQYF
>TRBV29-1|TRBJ2-7|.|.
TGCAGCGGGGGATCGTATGCCTCCGAGCAGTACTTC
CSGGSYASEQYF
>TRBV5-1|TRBJ2-2|once|.
TGCGCCAGCAGCCATGGGACCGGGGAGCTGTTTTTT
CASSHGTGELFF
>TRBV29-1|TRBJ2-6|.|TRBD1
TGCAGCGTTCAGGGACAGGGGAACTCTGGGGCCAACGTCCTGACTTTC
CSVQGQGNSGANVLTF
>TRBV4-1|TRBJ2-3|.|.
TGCGCCAGCAGCCGGAGGGCAGGGAGTATGACAGATACGCAGTATTTT
CASSRRAGSMTDTQYF
>TRBV27|TRBJ2-3|.|.
TGTGCCAGCAGTTTATCGGACAGCCCAGATACGCAGTATTTT
CASSLSDSPDTQYF
>TRBV4-2|TRBJ2-1|.|.
TGTGCCAGCAGCCCAGGCACAGGGACCTCTTACAATGAGCAGTTCTTC
CASSPGTGTSYNEQFF
>TRBV27|TRBJ2-7|.|.
TGTGCCAGCAGTTTAAGTGGGACGATCTACGAGCAGTACTTC
CASSLSGTIYEQYF
>TRBV29-1|TRBJ2-6|.|.
TGCAGCGTTGAAGATCGAACAATTACTAGCTCTGGGGCCAACGTCCTGACTTTC
CSVEDRTITSSGANVLTF
>TRBV19|TRBJ2-1|.|.
TGTGCCAGTAGCCTCGTACCTTCCTCCTACAATGAGCAGTTCTTC
CASSLVPSSYNEQFF
>TRBV11-2|TRBJ2-1|few|.
TGTGCCAGCAGCCCGACGGGGGCTTTCAATGAGCAGTTCTTC
CASSPTGAFNEQFF
>TRBV30|TRBJ2-1|.|TRBD2
TGTGCCTGGAGTGTACTTCAGCCCCAGCGGGAGGTGGATGAGCAGTTCTTC
CAWSVLQPQREVDEQFF